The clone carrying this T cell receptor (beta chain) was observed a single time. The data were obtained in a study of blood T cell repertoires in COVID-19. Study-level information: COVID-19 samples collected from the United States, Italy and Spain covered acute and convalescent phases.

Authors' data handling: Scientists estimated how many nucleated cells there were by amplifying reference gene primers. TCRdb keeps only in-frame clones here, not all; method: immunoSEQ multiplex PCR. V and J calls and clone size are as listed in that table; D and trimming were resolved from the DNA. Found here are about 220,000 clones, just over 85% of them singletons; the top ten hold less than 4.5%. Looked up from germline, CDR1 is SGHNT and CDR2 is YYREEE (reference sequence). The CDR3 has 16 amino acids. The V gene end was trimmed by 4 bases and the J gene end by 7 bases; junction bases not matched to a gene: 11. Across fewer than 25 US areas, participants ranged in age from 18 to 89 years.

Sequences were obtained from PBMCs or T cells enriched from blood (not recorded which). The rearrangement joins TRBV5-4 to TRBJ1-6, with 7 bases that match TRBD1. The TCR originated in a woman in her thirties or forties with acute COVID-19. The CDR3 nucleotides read TGTGCCAGCAGCCTGACGACAGGGATGGCCAATTCACCCCTCCACTTT. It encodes CASSLTTGMANSPLHF.